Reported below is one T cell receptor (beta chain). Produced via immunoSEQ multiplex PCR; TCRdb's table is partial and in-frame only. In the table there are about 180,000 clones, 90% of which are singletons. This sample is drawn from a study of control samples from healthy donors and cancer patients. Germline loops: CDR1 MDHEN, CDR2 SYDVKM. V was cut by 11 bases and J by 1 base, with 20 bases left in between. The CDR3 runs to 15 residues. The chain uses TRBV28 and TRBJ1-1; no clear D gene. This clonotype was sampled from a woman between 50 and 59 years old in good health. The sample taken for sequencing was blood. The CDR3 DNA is TGTGCCTGCATACCGGTCCGAGGTACGAACACTGAAGCTTTCTTT. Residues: CACIPVRGTNTEAFF.